The present entry profiles one T cell receptor beta chain with its context. This sample was included in a study of blood T cell repertoires in COVID-19. Looking at the study overall: From the United States, Italy and Spain came samples of acute and convalescent COVID-19. Sources were T cells, B-cell-depleted T cells, or PBMCs; the material itself was cDNA or gDNA.

The authors' processing: Amplified reference gene primers provided the basis for estimating nucleated cell counts. Some clones are missing from TCRdb's copy, which holds only in-frame ones; the method was immunoSEQ multiplex PCR. V and J calls and clone size come straight from that table; D and trimming were deduced from the DNA. Among around 280,000 clones, about 86% were seen once, and the ten largest hold around 2.1%. V lost 4 bases to trimming and J lost 9 bases, with 7 bases between them. Per the germline V gene, CDR1 is MNHNY and CDR2 is SVGAGI (reference sequence). This CDR3 is built from 11 residues.

The clonotype originates from a young woman who had recovered from COVID-19. V is TRBV6-6 and J is TRBJ1-5; D unclear. Source material: peripheral blood. CDR3: CASSFEGPQHF. The CDR3 bases are TGTGCCAGCAGTTTCGAGGGGCCCCAGCATTTT.